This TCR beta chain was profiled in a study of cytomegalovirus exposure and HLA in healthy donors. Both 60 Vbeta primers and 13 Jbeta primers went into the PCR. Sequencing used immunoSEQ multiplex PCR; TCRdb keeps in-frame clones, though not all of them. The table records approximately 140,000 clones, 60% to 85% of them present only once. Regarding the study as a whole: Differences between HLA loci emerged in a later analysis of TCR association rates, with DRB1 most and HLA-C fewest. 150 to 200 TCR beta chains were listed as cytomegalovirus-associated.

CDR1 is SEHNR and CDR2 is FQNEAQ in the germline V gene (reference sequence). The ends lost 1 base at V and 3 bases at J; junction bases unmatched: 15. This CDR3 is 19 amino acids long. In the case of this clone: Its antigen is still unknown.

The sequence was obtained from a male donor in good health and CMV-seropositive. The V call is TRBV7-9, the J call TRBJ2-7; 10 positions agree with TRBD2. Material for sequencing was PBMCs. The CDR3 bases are TGTGCCAGCAGCTTAGGGGGTCTAGCGGGAGTCGCTCTAAGCTACGAGCAGTACTTC. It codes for CASSLGGLAGVALSYEQYF.